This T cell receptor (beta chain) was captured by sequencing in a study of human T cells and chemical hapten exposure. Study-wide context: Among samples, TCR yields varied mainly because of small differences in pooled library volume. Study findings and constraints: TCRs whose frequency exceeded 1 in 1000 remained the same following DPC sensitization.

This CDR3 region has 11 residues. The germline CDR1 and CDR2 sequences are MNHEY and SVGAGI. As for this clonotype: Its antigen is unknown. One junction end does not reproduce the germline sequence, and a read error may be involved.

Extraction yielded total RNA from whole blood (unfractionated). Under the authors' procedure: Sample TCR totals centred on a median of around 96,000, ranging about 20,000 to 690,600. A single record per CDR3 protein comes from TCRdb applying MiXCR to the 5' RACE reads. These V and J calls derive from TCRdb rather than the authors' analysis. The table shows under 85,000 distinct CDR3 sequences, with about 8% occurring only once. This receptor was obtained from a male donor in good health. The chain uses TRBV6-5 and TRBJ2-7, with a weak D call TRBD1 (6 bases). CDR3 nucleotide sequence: TGTGCCAGCGGCAGGGGCTACGGGCAGTACTTC. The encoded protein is CASGRGYGQYF.